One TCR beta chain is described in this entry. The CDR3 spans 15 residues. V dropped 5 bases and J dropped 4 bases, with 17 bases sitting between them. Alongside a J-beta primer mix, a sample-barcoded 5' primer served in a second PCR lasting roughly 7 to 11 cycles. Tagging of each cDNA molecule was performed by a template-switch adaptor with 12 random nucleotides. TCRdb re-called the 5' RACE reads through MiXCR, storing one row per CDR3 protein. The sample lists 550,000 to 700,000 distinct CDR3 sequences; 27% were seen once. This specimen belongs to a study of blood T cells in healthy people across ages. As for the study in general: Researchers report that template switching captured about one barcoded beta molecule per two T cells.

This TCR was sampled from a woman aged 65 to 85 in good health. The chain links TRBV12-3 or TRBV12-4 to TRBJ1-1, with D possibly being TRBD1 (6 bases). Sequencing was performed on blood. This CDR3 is CASSPGGAGGTEAFF. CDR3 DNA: TGTGCCAGCAGTCCGGGGGGCGCCGGTGGCACTGAAGCTTTCTTT.